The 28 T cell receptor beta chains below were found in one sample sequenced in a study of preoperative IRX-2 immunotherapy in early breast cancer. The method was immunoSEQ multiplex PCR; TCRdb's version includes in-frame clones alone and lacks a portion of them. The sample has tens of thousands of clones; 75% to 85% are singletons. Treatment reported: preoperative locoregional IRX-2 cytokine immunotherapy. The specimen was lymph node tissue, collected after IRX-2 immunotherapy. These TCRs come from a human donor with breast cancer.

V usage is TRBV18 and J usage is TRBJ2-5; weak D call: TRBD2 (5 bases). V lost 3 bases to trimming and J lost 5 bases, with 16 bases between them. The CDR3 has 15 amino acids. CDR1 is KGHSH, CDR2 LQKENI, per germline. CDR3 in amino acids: CASSPTSPKAETQYF. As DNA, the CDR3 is TGTGCCAGCTCACCCACTAGTCCTAAGGCCGAGACCCAGTACTTC.

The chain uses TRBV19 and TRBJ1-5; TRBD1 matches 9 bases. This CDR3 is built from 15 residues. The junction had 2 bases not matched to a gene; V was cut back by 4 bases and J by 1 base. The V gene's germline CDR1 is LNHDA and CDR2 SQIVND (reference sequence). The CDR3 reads CASSTGTGSNQPQHF. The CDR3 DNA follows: TGTGCCAGTAGTACCGGGACAGGGAGCAATCAGCCCCAGCATTTT.

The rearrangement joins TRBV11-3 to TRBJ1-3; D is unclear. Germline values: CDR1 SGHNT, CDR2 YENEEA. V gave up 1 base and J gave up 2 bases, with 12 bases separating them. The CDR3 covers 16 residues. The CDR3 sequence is CASSLGGNEPGNTIYF. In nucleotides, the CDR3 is TGTGCCAGCAGCTTAGGAGGGAACGAACCTGGAAACACCATATATTTT.

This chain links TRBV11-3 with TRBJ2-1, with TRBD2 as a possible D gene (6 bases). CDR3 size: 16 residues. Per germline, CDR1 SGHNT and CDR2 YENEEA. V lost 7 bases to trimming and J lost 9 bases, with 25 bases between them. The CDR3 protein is CASIEVGPGGNGEQFF. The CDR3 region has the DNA TGTGCCAGCATCGAAGTGGGGCCCGGAGGGAATGGTGAGCAGTTCTTC.

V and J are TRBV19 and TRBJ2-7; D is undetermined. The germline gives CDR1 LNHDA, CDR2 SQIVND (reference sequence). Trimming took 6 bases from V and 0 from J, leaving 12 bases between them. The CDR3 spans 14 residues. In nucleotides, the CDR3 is TGTGCCAGTAGGGCCCATAAGAGCTCCTACGAGCAGTACTTC. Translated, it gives CASRAHKSSYEQYF.

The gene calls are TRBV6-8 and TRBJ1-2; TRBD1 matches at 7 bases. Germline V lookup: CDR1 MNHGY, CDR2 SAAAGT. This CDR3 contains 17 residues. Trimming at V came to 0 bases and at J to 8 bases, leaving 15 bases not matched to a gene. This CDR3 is CASSYSIRGTTLRGYTF. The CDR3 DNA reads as TGTGCCAGCAGTTACTCGATCAGGGGGACGACCTTAAGGGGCTACACCTTC.

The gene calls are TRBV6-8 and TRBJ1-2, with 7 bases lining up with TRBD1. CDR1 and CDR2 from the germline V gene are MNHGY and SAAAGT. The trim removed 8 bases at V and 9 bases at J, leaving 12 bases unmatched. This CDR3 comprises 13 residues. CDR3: CASRPGGPRRYTF. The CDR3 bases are TGTGCCAGCCGCCCAGGGGGGCCCCGCCGCTACACCTTC.

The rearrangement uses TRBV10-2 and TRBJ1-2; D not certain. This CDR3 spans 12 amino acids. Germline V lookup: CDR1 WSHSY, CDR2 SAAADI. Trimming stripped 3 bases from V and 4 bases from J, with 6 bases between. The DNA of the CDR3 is TGCGCCAGCAGTGATCTTGGCTATGGCTACACCTTC. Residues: CASSDLGYGYTF.

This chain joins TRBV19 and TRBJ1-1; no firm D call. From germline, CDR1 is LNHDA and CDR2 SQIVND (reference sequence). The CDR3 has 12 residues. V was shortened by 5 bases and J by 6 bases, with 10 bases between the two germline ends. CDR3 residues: CASSGRVAEAFF. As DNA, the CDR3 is TGTGCCAGTAGTGGACGGGTAGCTGAAGCTTTCTTT.

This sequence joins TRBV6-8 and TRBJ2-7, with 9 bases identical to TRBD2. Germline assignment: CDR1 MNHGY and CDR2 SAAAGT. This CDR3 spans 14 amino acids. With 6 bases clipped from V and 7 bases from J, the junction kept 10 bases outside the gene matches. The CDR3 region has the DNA TGTGCCAGCAGCCCTAGCGGGACCCTGGGGGAGCAGTACTTC. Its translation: CASSPSGTLGEQYF.

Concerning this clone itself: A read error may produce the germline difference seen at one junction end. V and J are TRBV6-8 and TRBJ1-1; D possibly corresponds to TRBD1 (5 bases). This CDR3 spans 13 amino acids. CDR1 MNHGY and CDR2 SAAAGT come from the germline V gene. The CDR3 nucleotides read TGTGCCATCAGTGGTCACCCAGGGACTGAAGCTTTCTTT. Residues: CAISGHPGTEAFF.

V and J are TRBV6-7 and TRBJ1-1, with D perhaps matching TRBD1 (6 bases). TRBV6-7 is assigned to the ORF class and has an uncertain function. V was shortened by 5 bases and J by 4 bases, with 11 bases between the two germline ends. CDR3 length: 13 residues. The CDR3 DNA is TGTGCCAGCAGTGAAGGGGGGGGCACTGAAGCTTTCTTT. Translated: CASSEGGGTEAFF.

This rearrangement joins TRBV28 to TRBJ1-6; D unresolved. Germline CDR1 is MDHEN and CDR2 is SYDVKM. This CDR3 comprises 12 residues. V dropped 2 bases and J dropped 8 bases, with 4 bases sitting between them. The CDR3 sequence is CASSLSYSPLHF. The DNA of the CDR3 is TGTGCCAGCAGTTTAAGTTATTCACCCCTCCACTTT.

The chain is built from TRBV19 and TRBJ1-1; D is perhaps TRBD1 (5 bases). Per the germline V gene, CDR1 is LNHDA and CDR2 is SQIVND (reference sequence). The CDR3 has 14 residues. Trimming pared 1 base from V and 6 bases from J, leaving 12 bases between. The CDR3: CASSIGEGRSEAFF. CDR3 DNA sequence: TGTGCCAGTAGTATAGGCGAGGGACGATCTGAAGCTTTCTTT.

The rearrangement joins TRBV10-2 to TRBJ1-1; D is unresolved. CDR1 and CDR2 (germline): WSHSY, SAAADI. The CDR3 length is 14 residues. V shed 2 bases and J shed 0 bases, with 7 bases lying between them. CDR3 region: CASSEGLMNTEAFF. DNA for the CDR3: TGCGCCAGCAGTGAGGGCCTCATGAACACTGAAGCTTTCTTT.

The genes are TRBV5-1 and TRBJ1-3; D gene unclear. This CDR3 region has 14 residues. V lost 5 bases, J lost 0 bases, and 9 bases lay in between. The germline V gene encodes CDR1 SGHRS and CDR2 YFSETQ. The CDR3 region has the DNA TGCGCCAGCAGGCTTTGGGACTCTGGAAACACCATATATTTT. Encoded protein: CASRLWDSGNTIYF. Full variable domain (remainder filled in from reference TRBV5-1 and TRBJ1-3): KAGVTQTPRYLIKTRGQQVTLSCSPISGHRSVSWYQQTPGQGLQFLFEYFSETQRNKGNFPGRFSGRQFSNSRSEMNVSTLELGDSALYLCASRLWDSGNTIYFGEGSWLTVV.

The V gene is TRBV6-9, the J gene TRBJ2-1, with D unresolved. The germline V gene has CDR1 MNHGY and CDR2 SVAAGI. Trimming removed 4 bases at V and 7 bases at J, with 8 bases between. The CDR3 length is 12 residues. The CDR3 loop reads CASSFGVNEQFF. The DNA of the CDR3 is TGTGCCAGCAGTTTTGGAGTTAATGAGCAGTTCTTC.

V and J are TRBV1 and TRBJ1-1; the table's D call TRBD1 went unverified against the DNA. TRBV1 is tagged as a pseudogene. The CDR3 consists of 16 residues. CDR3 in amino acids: CASSRGNRALNTEAFF. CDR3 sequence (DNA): TGCGCCAGCAGCCGCGGTAACAGGGCGTTGAACACTGAAGCTTTCTTT.

CDR3 bases: TGTGCCAGTAGTATTTTGGCACAGGGTAGCGATGAGCAGTTCTTC. Amino acids: CASSILAQGSDEQFF. The genes are TRBV19 and TRBJ2-1; possibly TRBD1 for D (6 bases). CDR1 and CDR2 (germline): LNHDA, SQIVND (reference sequence). The CDR3 has 15 residues. V was clipped by 3 bases and J by 8 bases, with 17 bases between them.

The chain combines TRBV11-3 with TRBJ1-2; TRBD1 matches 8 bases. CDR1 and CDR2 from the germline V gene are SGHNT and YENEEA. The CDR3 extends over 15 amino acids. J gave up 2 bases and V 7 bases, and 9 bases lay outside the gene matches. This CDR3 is CASNGQGGANYGYTF. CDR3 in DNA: TGTGCCAGCAACGGACAGGGTGGGGCAAACTATGGCTACACCTTC.

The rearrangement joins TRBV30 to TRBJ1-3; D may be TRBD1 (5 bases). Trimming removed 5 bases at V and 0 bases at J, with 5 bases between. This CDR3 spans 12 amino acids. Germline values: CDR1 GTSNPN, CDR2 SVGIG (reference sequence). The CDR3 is CAWGGSGNTIYF. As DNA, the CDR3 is TGTGCCTGGGGGGGCTCTGGAAACACCATATATTTT.

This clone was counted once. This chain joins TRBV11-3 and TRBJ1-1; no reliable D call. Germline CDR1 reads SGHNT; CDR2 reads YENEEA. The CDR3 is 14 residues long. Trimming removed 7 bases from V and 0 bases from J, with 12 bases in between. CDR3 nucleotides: TGTGCCAGCAAGCCAGGAGGTATGAACACTGAAGCTTTCTTT. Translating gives CASKPGGMNTEAFF.

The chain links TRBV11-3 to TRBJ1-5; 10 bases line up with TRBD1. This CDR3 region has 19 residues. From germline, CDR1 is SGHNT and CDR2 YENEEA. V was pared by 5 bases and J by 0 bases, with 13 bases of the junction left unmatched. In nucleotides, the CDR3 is TGTGCCAGCAGCAAAAGGGGGACAGGGGCTTCCTATAGCAATCAGCCCCAGCATTTT. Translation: CASSKRGTGASYSNQPQHF.

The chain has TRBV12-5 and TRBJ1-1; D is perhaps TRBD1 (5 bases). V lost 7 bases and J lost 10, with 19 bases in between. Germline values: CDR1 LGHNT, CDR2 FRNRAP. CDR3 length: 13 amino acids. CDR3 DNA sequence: TGTGCTAGTGCCCGAAGTTCGGGGGTCGGAGCTTTCTTT. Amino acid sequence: CASARSSGVGAFF.

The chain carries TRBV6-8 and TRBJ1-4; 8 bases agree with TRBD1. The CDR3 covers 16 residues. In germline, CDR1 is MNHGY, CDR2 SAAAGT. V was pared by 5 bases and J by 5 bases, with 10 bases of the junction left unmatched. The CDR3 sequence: CASSLQDRAGNEKLFF. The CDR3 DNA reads TGTGCCAGCAGTCTACAGGACAGGGCCGGGAATGAAAAACTGTTTTTT.

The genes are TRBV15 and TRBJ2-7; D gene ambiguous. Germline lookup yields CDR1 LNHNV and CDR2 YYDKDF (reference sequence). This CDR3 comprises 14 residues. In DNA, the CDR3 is TGTGCCAGCAGCACCGGACGGGTCCTCTACGAGCAGTACGTC. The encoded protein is CASSTGRVLYEQYV.

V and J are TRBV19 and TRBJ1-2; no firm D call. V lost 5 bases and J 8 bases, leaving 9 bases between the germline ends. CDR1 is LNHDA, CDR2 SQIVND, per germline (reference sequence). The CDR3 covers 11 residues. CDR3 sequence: CASSWVLGYTF. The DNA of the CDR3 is TGTGCCAGTAGTTGGGTCCTGGGCTACACCTTC.

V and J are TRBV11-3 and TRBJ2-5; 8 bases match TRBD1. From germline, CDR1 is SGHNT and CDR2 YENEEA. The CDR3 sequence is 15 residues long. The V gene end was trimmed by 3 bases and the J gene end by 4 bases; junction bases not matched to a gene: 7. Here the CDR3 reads CASSLDRELVETQYF. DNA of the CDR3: TGTGCCAGCAGCTTGGACAGGGAGTTAGTAGAGACCCAGTACTTC. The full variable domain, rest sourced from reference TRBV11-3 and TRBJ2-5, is EAGVVQSPRYKIIEKKQPVAFWCNPISGHNTLYWYLQNLGQGPELLIRYENEEAVDDSQLPKDRFSAERLKGVDSTLKIQPAELGDSAVYLCASSLDRELVETQYFGPGTRLLVL.